Listed below are T cell receptor beta chains from one sample, sequenced in a study of cytomegalovirus exposure and HLA in healthy donors. Some clones are missing from TCRdb's copy, which holds only in-frame ones; the method was immunoSEQ multiplex PCR. The sample lists 150,000 or so clones, over 60% occurring once. The sequencing sample was made of PBMCs. These receptors all come from a woman in her forties or fifties in good health and CMV-seropositive. Each CDR3 is given with its conserved first and last residue. The order of the fields is J gene, D gene, clone size, V gene, CDR3 protein, CDR3 DNA. The D gene is left open where the match is weak. Clone size is given for some rows only: seen once, a few or many times, or a class if the clone is expanded.

j_call: TRBJ1-6
d_call: .
clone_size: .
v_call: TRBV6-5
cdr3_aa: CAVGDLRNSPLHF
cdr3_nt: TGTGCCGTCGGGGATCTTAGGAATTCACCCCTCCACTTT

j_call: TRBJ1-4
d_call: TRBD1
clone_size: few
v_call: TRBV6-6
cdr3_aa: CASSAPGQGDEKLFF
cdr3_nt: TGTGCCAGCAGTGCTCCGGGACAGGGTGATGAAAAACTGTTTTTT

j_call: TRBJ2-1
d_call: TRBD2
clone_size: .
v_call: TRBV29-1
cdr3_aa: CSVGTSGSLQFF
cdr3_nt: TGCAGCGTGGGGACGAGCGGGAGTCTGCAGTTCTTC

j_call: TRBJ2-1
d_call: TRBD1
clone_size: .
v_call: TRBV18
cdr3_aa: CASSPRLGQYNEQFF
cdr3_nt: TGTGCCAGCTCACCACGCCTGGGACAGTACAATGAGCAGTTCTTC

j_call: TRBJ2-1
d_call: .
clone_size: .
v_call: TRBV10-3
cdr3_aa: CAISGTGYNEQFF
cdr3_nt: TGTGCCATCAGTGGAACAGGCTACAATGAGCAGTTCTTC

j_call: TRBJ1-2
d_call: .
clone_size: .
v_call: TRBV18
cdr3_aa: CASSPEAGGDYYGYTF
cdr3_nt: TGTGCCAGCTCACCCGAGGCCGGGGGTGACTACTATGGCTACACCTTC

j_call: TRBJ1-1
d_call: TRBD1
clone_size: .
v_call: TRBV19
cdr3_aa: CASRQGLNTEAFF
cdr3_nt: TGTGCCAGTCGACAGGGGCTGAACACTGAAGCTTTCTTT

j_call: TRBJ2-3
d_call: .
clone_size: few
v_call: TRBV4-1
cdr3_aa: CASSHLTSTDTQYF
cdr3_nt: TGCGCCAGCAGCCACCTTACTAGCACAGATACGCAGTATTTT

j_call: TRBJ1-4
d_call: .
clone_size: .
v_call: TRBV7-9
cdr3_aa: CASSINEKLFF
cdr3_nt: TGTGCCAGCAGCATAAATGAAAAACTGTTTTTT

j_call: TRBJ1-2
d_call: .
clone_size: few
v_call: TRBV5-6
cdr3_aa: CASSLATGSGGYTF
cdr3_nt: TGTGCCAGCAGCTTGGCCACAGGGTCGGGGGGCTACACCTTC

j_call: TRBJ2-2
d_call: TRBD2
clone_size: .
v_call: TRBV5-4
cdr3_aa: CASSPGTKRNTGELFF
cdr3_nt: TGTGCCAGCAGCCCCGGGACTAAGCGGAACACCGGGGAGCTGTTTTTT

j_call: TRBJ1-2
d_call: TRBD1
clone_size: .
v_call: TRBV18
cdr3_aa: CASSPRTGDHYGYTF
cdr3_nt: TGTGCCAGCTCACCCCGGACAGGGGACCACTATGGCTACACCTTC

j_call: TRBJ1-1
d_call: TRBD1
clone_size: .
v_call: TRBV28
cdr3_aa: CASSFIAPGTGTTFF
cdr3_nt: TGTGCCAGCAGCTTTATTGCCCCCGGGACAGGGACAACTTTCTTT

j_call: TRBJ1-1
d_call: .
clone_size: .
v_call: TRBV11-3
cdr3_aa: CASSLDGGQQAFF
cdr3_nt: TGTGCCAGCAGCTTAGATGGAGGACAGCAGGCTTTCTTT

j_call: TRBJ1-1
d_call: .
clone_size: .
v_call: TRBV6-1
cdr3_aa: CASTPHMNTEAFF
cdr3_nt: TGTGCCAGCACTCCCCACATGAACACTGAAGCTTTCTTT

j_call: TRBJ2-5
d_call: .
clone_size: few
v_call: TRBV5-1
cdr3_aa: CASSLVQDETQYF
cdr3_nt: TGCGCCAGCAGCTTGGTACAGGACGAGACCCAGTACTTC

j_call: TRBJ2-7
d_call: TRBD2
clone_size: .
v_call: TRBV7-2
cdr3_aa: CASSLVGLAGGEQYF
cdr3_nt: TGTGCCAGCAGCTTAGTGGGACTAGCGGGAGGGGAGCAGTACTTC

j_call: TRBJ1-2
d_call: .
clone_size: few
v_call: TRBV4-3
cdr3_aa: CASSQDRVWGYTF
cdr3_nt: TGCGCCAGCAGCCAAGACAGGGTGTGGGGCTACACCTTC

j_call: TRBJ1-5
d_call: .
clone_size: .
v_call: TRBV5-6
cdr3_aa: CASSLGREQPQHF
cdr3_nt: TGTGCCAGCAGCCTGGGACGGGAACAGCCCCAGCATTTT

j_call: TRBJ1-1
d_call: .
clone_size: .
v_call: TRBV6-5
cdr3_aa: CASSYRRVRNTEAFF
cdr3_nt: TGTGCCAGCAGTTACCGCAGGGTGCGAAACACTGAAGCTTTCTTT

j_call: TRBJ2-5
d_call: TRBD2
clone_size: .
v_call: TRBV9
cdr3_aa: CASSVSGRARGETQYF
cdr3_nt: TGTGCCAGCAGCGTAAGCGGGAGGGCCAGGGGAGAGACCCAGTACTTC

j_call: TRBJ2-1
d_call: .
clone_size: few
v_call: TRBV7-9
cdr3_aa: CASSPGHPSYNEQFF
cdr3_nt: TGTGCCAGCAGCCCCGGACACCCCTCCTACAATGAGCAGTTCTTC

j_call: TRBJ2-5
d_call: .
clone_size: .
v_call: TRBV13
cdr3_aa: CASNRLTVQETQYF
cdr3_nt: TGTGCCAGCAACCGCCTGACAGTCCAAGAGACCCAGTACTTC

j_call: TRBJ2-7
d_call: TRBD1
clone_size: .
v_call: TRBV5-4
cdr3_aa: CASSWDRESYEQYF
cdr3_nt: TGTGCCAGCAGCTGGGACAGGGAGTCCTACGAGCAGTACTTC

j_call: TRBJ2-3
d_call: .
clone_size: .
v_call: TRBV7-9
cdr3_aa: CASSLGAGASTDTQYF
cdr3_nt: TGTGCCAGCAGCTTAGGGGCGGGGGCTAGCACAGATACGCAGTATTTT

j_call: TRBJ2-1
d_call: TRBD2
clone_size: .
v_call: TRBV11-2
cdr3_aa: CASSLMAGGFYNEQFF
cdr3_nt: TGTGCCAGCAGCTTAATGGCGGGGGGGTTCTACAATGAGCAGTTCTTC

j_call: TRBJ1-1
d_call: TRBD1
clone_size: few
v_call: TRBV23-1
cdr3_aa: CASSPKTGGTWDTEAFF
cdr3_nt: TGCGCCAGCAGCCCTAAAACAGGGGGCACATGGGACACTGAAGCTTTCTTT

j_call: TRBJ2-7
d_call: TRBD1
clone_size: once
v_call: TRBV7-9
cdr3_aa: CASSLIFRTGTYEQYF
cdr3_nt: TGTGCCAGCAGCTTAATTTTTCGGACAGGGACCTACGAGCAGTACTTC

j_call: TRBJ2-2
d_call: .
clone_size: .
v_call: TRBV9
cdr3_aa: CASSVVANTGELFF
cdr3_nt: TGTGCCAGCAGCGTAGTAGCGAACACCGGGGAGCTGTTTTTT

j_call: TRBJ2-3
d_call: TRBD2
clone_size: .
v_call: TRBV2
cdr3_aa: CASGRLAGVDTQYF
cdr3_nt: TGTGCCAGCGGAAGACTAGCGGGGGTGGATACGCAGTATTTT

j_call: TRBJ2-3
d_call: .
clone_size: .
v_call: TRBV9
cdr3_aa: CASSAQGTSTDTQYF
cdr3_nt: TGTGCCAGCAGCGCACAGGGGACTAGCACAGATACGCAGTATTTT

j_call: TRBJ2-7
d_call: .
clone_size: .
v_call: TRBV18
cdr3_aa: CASRSFEAVYEQYF
cdr3_nt: TGTGCCAGTCGTTCCTTTGAGGCGGTCTACGAGCAGTACTTC

j_call: TRBJ2-3
d_call: TRBD2
clone_size: .
v_call: TRBV7-3
cdr3_aa: CASSLDVRTSGTDTQYF
cdr3_nt: TGTGCCAGCAGCTTAGACGTGCGGACTAGCGGCACAGATACGCAGTATTTT

j_call: TRBJ2-3
d_call: .
clone_size: .
v_call: TRBV28
cdr3_aa: CASSPGGGGPDTQYF
cdr3_nt: TGTGCCAGCAGTCCCGGGGGCGGGGGCCCAGATACGCAGTATTTT

j_call: TRBJ2-7
d_call: .
clone_size: .
v_call: TRBV5-1
cdr3_aa: CASSLIPSSYEQYF
cdr3_nt: TGCGCCAGCAGCTTGATACCCAGCTCCTACGAGCAGTACTTC

j_call: TRBJ1-4
d_call: TRBD1
clone_size: .
v_call: TRBV28
cdr3_aa: CASSSYRGTDIF
cdr3_nt: TGTGCCAGCAGTTCATATAGGGGGACAGACATTTTT

j_call: TRBJ2-7
d_call: TRBD2
clone_size: .
v_call: TRBV6-5
cdr3_aa: CASSYSGGGYTYEQYF
cdr3_nt: TGTGCCAGCAGTTACTCCGGCGGGGGATACACCTACGAGCAGTACTTC

j_call: TRBJ1-3
d_call: TRBD1
clone_size: few
v_call: TRBV28
cdr3_aa: CASSETGAAGNTIYF
cdr3_nt: TGTGCCAGCAGCGAAACAGGGGCGGCTGGAAACACCATATATTTT

j_call: TRBJ1-4
d_call: TRBD1
clone_size: .
v_call: TRBV4-2
cdr3_aa: CASSRGQGVSNEKLFF
cdr3_nt: TGTGCCAGCAGTCGGGGACAGGGCGTGTCTAATGAAAAACTGTTTTTT

j_call: TRBJ1-1
d_call: TRBD1
clone_size: .
v_call: TRBV2
cdr3_aa: CASSVQGVNTEAFF
cdr3_nt: TGTGCCAGCAGTGTTCAGGGGGTCAACACTGAAGCTTTCTTT

j_call: TRBJ2-7
d_call: TRBD2
clone_size: .
v_call: TRBV7-9
cdr3_aa: CASSPVAGATYEQYF
cdr3_nt: TGTGCCAGCAGCCCCGTAGCGGGGGCAACCTACGAGCAGTACTTC

j_call: TRBJ2-3
d_call: .
clone_size: few
v_call: TRBV27
cdr3_aa: CASSLSQGTTDTQYF
cdr3_nt: TGTGCCAGCAGTTTATCACAGGGAACCACAGATACGCAGTATTTT

j_call: TRBJ2-1
d_call: TRBD2
clone_size: .
v_call: TRBV7-3
cdr3_aa: CASSLLGLAGYNEQFF
cdr3_nt: TGTGCCAGCAGCTTATTGGGACTAGCGGGTTACAATGAGCAGTTCTTC

j_call: TRBJ2-7
d_call: TRBD1
clone_size: .
v_call: TRBV7-2
cdr3_aa: CASSPQGQGNGLYF
cdr3_nt: TGTGCCAGCAGCCCGCAGGGACAGGGTAATGGTCTGTACTTC

j_call: TRBJ1-6
d_call: .
clone_size: .
v_call: TRBV28
cdr3_aa: CASSGSTDNSPLHF
cdr3_nt: TGTGCCAGCAGTGGGTCGACAGATAATTCACCCCTCCACTTT

j_call: TRBJ1-2
d_call: TRBD1
clone_size: .
v_call: TRBV4-3
cdr3_aa: CASSLQRGQGNGYTF
cdr3_nt: TGCGCCAGCAGCCTCCAAAGGGGGCAGGGGAATGGCTACACCTTC